The clone carrying this TCR beta chain was seen many times. Bulk TCR library preparation followed previously described methods with listed TCR primers. TCRdb reanalysed the PCR reads using MiXCR and keeps one entry per CDR3 protein. The data show 60,000 to 70,000 distinct CDR3 sequences, roughly 20% seen once. These data originate in a study of molecular identifiers for immune sequencing clone quantification. Germline values: CDR1 SGHRS, CDR2 YFSETQ. The CDR3 is 13 amino acids. V gave up 4 bases and J gave up 5 bases, with 11 bases separating them. Researchers sorted naive CD8 T cells as cells that were CD8+CD4-CCR7+CD45RA+.

The source is a human donor in good health. Some libraries in this study had Jurkat cell RNA spiked in. J is TRBJ2-3 and V is TRBV5-1; D gene ambiguous. Sequencing input: naive CD8+ T cells from blood, with Jurkat cell RNA spiked in. The subset here: FACS-sorted CD8+CD4-CCR7+CD45RA+ naive T cells. CDR3 in DNA: TGCGCCAGCAGCACCGCACCGGAAGATACGCAGTATTTT. It encodes CASSTAPEDTQYF.